The 23 T cell receptor beta chains below come from one sample, sequenced in a study of T cell responses to AZD1222 COVID-19 vaccine. The data were produced by immunoSEQ multiplex PCR, yet TCRdb's version contains in-frame clones alone and is incomplete. This table has roughly 200,000 clones, almost 95% appearing once. Here the sequenced sample was peripheral blood, taken on day 0 of AZD1222 vaccination. Receptors were obtained from an adult in good health.

The chain carries TRBV3-1 (or the pseudogene TRBV3-2) and TRBJ1-6; D not certain. With 4 bases removed from V and 9 bases from J, the gap between germline ends came to 10 bases. There are 13 residues in the CDR3. CDR1 is LGHDT and CDR2 is YNNKEL in the germline V gene (reference sequence). CDR3 DNA: TGTGCCAGCAGCCCGTCGGAGGCTTCACCCCTCCACTTT. Translated: CASSPSEASPLHF.

The chain combines TRBV2 with TRBJ2-1; 9 nucleotides agree with TRBD1. The CDR3 has 16 residues. V lost 6 bases and J lost 6; bases outside the gene matches: 12. Germline CDR1 and CDR2: SNHLY and FYNNEI. CDR3 sequence reads: CASSLIQDRGSNEQFF. The CDR3 nucleotides read TGTGCCAGCAGCCTTATACAGGACAGGGGATCCAATGAGCAGTTCTTC.

The chain carries TRBV28 and TRBJ1-1; TRBD1 is a possible D gene (5 bases). Germline V CDR1 and CDR2: MDHEN, SYDVKM. Trimming shortened V by 6 bases and J by 5 bases, and 13 bases separated the two germline ends. This CDR3 spans 13 amino acids. The CDR3 loop reads CASRPRAGTEAFF. As DNA, the CDR3 is TGTGCCAGCAGGCCCAGGGCCGGTACTGAAGCTTTCTTT.

The chain is built from TRBV28 and TRBJ2-7, with D unclear. Between the trimmed V and J ends, which lost 7 bases and 0 bases, there was a span of 19 bases. The length of the CDR3 is 16 residues. CDR1 is MDHEN and CDR2 is SYDVKM in the germline V gene. The chain's CDR3 is CASTISGAAGSYEQYF. CDR3 DNA: TGTGCCAGCACCATCTCCGGTGCGGCAGGCTCCTACGAGCAGTACTTC.

The chain couples TRBV6-1 to TRBJ2-5, with D perhaps TRBD1 (5 bases). This CDR3 comprises 13 residues. Germline values: CDR1 MNHNS, CDR2 SASEGT. With 2 bases removed from V and 4 bases from J, the gap between germline ends came to 8 bases. The CDR3 DNA sequence: TGTGCCAGCAGTGAACGACAGTCAGAGACCCAGTACTTC. Protein: CASSERQSETQYF.

The chain links TRBV18 to TRBJ1-1, with D unresolved. The CDR3 spans 13 residues. The germline gives CDR1 KGHSH, CDR2 LQKENI. V was shortened by 5 bases and J by 1 base, with 8 bases between the two germline ends. The CDR3 bases are TGTGCCAGCTCAGTTGGGGAGAACACTGAAGCTTTCTTT. Translation: CASSVGENTEAFF.

The chain couples TRBV12-3 or TRBV12-4 to TRBJ1-4, with D possibly being TRBD1 (5 bases). This CDR3 has 11 residues. The V end was cut by 5 bases, the J end by 12 bases, with 10 bases between. For the CDR3, the DNA is TGTGCCAGCAGTAAATTGACAGAACTGTTTTTT. Amino acid sequence: CASSKLTELFF.

The J gene is TRBJ2-7, the V gene TRBV6-5; D unresolved. The length of the CDR3 is 11 residues. V was shortened by 6 bases and J by 9 bases, with 12 bases between the two germline ends. CDR1 MNHEY and CDR2 SVGAGI come from the germline V gene. The CDR3 region is CASSPPATQYF. The CDR3 DNA is TGTGCCAGCAGCCCCCCGGCGACGCAGTACTTC.

This clone was detected once. The chain recombines TRBV29-1 with TRBJ1-1; TRBD1 is a possible D gene (5 bases). The germline gives CDR1 SQVTM, CDR2 ANQGSEA. CDR3 length equals 13 residues. Trimming removed 8 bases at V and 1 base at J, with 14 bases between. CDR3 in DNA: TGCAGCTTCCGGGACCCCAAGAACACTGAAGCTTTCTTT. This codes for CSFRDPKNTEAFF.

The rearrangement uses TRBV18 and TRBJ1-1, with 7 bases that match TRBD1. Germline CDR1 reads KGHSH; CDR2 reads LQKENI. This CDR3 has 14 amino acids. With V trimmed by 4 bases and J by 7 bases, 9 bases remained unmatched. The CDR3 region has the DNA TGTGCCAGCTCACGCAGACAGGGACGGGATGAAGCTTTCTTT. Residues: CASSRRQGRDEAFF.

V usage is TRBV5-5 and J usage is TRBJ1-5, with D maybe TRBD1 (5 bases). This CDR3 is 17 amino acids long. The V gene's germline CDR1 is SGHKS and CDR2 YYEKEE (reference sequence). Trimming pared 0 bases from V and 0 bases from J, leaving 13 bases between. The CDR3: CASSLGPSRDSNQPQHF. CDR3 sequence (DNA): TGTGCCAGCAGCTTGGGCCCCAGCAGGGATAGCAATCAGCCCCAGCATTTT.

The chain employs TRBV24-1 and TRBJ2-5; D ambiguous. The CDR3 loop spans 15 amino acids. The ends were cut back, 2 bases at V and 2 bases at J, with 11 bases in the middle. The germline gives CDR1 KGHDR, CDR2 SFDVKD. The CDR3 region is CATSDSARAQETQYF. CDR3 DNA: TGTGCCACCAGTGATTCCGCCCGGGCACAAGAGACCCAGTACTTC.

The chain employs TRBV2 and TRBJ1-1; D ambiguous. Germline values: CDR1 SNHLY, CDR2 FYNNEI. The V end was cut by 6 bases, the J end by 8 bases, with 10 bases between. The CDR3 extends over 11 amino acids. The CDR3 loop is CASRIGSEAFF. The CDR3 coding sequence is TGTGCCAGCAGGATTGGGTCCGAAGCTTTCTTT. Together with reference TRBV2 and TRBJ1-1, the CDR3 gives the full variable domain: EPEVTQTPSHQVTQMGQEVILRCVPISNHLYFYWYRQILGQKVEFLVSFYNNEISEKSEIFDDQFSVERPDGSNFTLKIRSTKLEDSAMYFCASRIGSEAFFGQGTRLTVV.

The chain is built from TRBV9 and TRBJ1-1; tentative D call: TRBD1 (5 bases). The germline gives CDR1 SGDLS, CDR2 YYNGEE. The CDR3 has 13 amino acids. Trimming removed 4 bases from V and 1 base from J, with 8 bases in between. DNA for the CDR3: TGTGCCAGCAGCCAGGGCGCGAACACTGAAGCTTTCTTT. Residues: CASSQGANTEAFF.

The chain uses TRBV7-8 and TRBJ1-1; D is undetermined. From germline, CDR1 is SGHVS and CDR2 FQNEAQ. This CDR3 is built from 11 residues. V lost 2 bases and J 8 bases, leaving 6 bases between the germline ends. The CDR3 region is CASSLSGEAFF. In DNA, the CDR3 is TGTGCCAGCAGCTTAAGCGGAGAAGCTTTCTTT.

The rearrangement joins TRBV11-2 to TRBJ2-1; D unresolved. Trimming pared 5 bases from V and 9 bases from J, leaving 8 bases between. The germline gives CDR1 SGHAT, CDR2 FQNNGV. This CDR3 contains 11 residues. CDR3 DNA: TGTGCCAGCAGCAGTTCGATTGAGCAGTTCTTC. This codes for CASSSSIEQFF.

This clone occurred once. This rearrangement joins TRBV4-2 to TRBJ1-5, with a possible D match to TRBD1 (5 bases). The V end was cut by 0 bases, the J end by 7 bases, with 16 bases between. Looked up from germline, CDR1 is LGHNA and CDR2 is YNFKEQ. The CDR3 runs 16 residues. The CDR3 DNA reads as TGTGCCAGCAGCCAAGATTCGGGGGTCGGGGGGCAGCCCCAGCATTTT. Protein: CASSQDSGVGGQPQHF.

CDR3: CASSLGSGGPNTGELFF. DNA for the CDR3: TGCGCCAGCAGCTTGGGCTCTGGGGGGCCGAACACCGGGGAGCTGTTTTTT. This rearrangement joins TRBV5-1 to TRBJ2-2; D might be TRBD1 or TRBD2, each matching 6 bases. Trimming shortened V by 0 bases and J by 0 bases, and 12 bases separated the two germline ends. The CDR3 covers 17 residues. Germline V lookup: CDR1 SGHRS, CDR2 YFSETQ.

This chain uses TRBV11-2 with TRBJ2-5, with D uncertain. V was shortened by 1 base and J by 2 bases, with 8 bases between the two germline ends. Germline CDR1 and CDR2: SGHAT and FQNNGV. The CDR3 is 14 amino acids. The CDR3 DNA follows: TGTGCCAGCAGCTTAGGCCACGGACAAGAGACCCAGTACTTC. This codes for CASSLGHGQETQYF.

This chain connects TRBV4-3 to TRBJ1-2, with TRBD1 matching 9 bases. The ends lost 4 bases at V and 4 bases at J; junction bases unmatched: 1. Germline-derived CDR1 and CDR2 are LGHNA and YSLEER. The CDR3 has 13 amino acids. CDR3 sequence: CASSPGQGYGYTF. The CDR3 DNA reads as TGCGCCAGCAGCCCGGGACAGGGCTATGGCTACACCTTC.

This sequence joins TRBV7-9 and TRBJ2-7; the D gene is possibly TRBD1 (5 bases). V was cut by 5 bases and J by 6 bases, with 11 bases left in between. CDR3 length: 12 amino acids. CDR1 is SEHNR, CDR2 FQNEAQ, per germline (reference sequence). CDR3 in amino acids: CASSPTDIEQYF. CDR3 bases: TGTGCCAGCAGCCCGACAGATATCGAGCAGTACTTC.

The chain links TRBV4-1 to TRBJ1-2, with unresolved D. The V end lost 1 base, the J end lost 3 bases, and 15 bases lay between the germline ends. Per the germline V gene, CDR1 is MGHRA and CDR2 is YSYEKL. CDR3 length: 16 amino acids. DNA for the CDR3: TGCGCCAGCAGCCAAGCCGGCACTGAGGCTTACTATGGCTACACCTTC. It is translated as CASSQAGTEAYYGYTF.

This rearrangement joins TRBV25-1 to TRBJ1-6; tentative D call: TRBD1 (5 bases). The V and J ends lost 4 bases and 8 bases respectively, with 12 bases between them. Per germline, CDR1 MGHDK and CDR2 SYGVNS. The CDR3 sequence is 14 residues long. CDR3 amino acids: CASSGKGVDSPLHF. In nucleotides, the CDR3 is TGTGCCAGCAGTGGCAAAGGGGTAGATTCACCCCTCCACTTT.